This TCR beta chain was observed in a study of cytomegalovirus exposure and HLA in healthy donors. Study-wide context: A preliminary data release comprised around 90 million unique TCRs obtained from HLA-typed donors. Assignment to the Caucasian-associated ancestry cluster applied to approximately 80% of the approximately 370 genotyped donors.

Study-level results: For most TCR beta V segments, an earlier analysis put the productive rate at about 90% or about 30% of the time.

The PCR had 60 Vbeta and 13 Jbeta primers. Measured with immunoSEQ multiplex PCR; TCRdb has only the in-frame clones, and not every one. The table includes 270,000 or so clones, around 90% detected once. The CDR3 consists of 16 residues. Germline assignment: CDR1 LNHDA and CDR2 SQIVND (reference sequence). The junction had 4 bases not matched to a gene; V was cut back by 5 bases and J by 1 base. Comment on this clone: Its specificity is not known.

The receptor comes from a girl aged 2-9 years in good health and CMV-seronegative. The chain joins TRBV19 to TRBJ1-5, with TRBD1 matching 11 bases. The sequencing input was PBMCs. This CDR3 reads CASSAWTGGSNQPQHF. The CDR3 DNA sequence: TGTGCCAGTAGTGCCTGGACAGGGGGCAGCAATCAGCCCCAGCATTTT.